The 28 T cell receptor beta chains presented below share a single source sample, sequenced in a study of cytotoxic CD8 clonotypes in ibrutinib-treated CLL. TCRdb keeps only in-frame clones here, not all; method: immunoSEQ multiplex PCR. This sample has some 310,000 clones, with almost 80% found just once. The sample consisted of PBMCs, taken before ibrutinib treatment. The receptors were sampled from a human donor with chronic lymphocytic leukemia.

The rearrangement links TRBV19 to TRBJ2-3, with 9 nucleotides matching TRBD2. The trim removed 5 bases at V and 2 bases at J, leaving 5 bases unmatched. Germline V gene sequence: CDR1 LNHDA, CDR2 SQIVND (reference sequence). The CDR3 sequence is 15 residues long. CDR3 in amino acids: CASSHSGRFTDTQYF. The CDR3 nucleotides are TGTGCCAGTAGTCATAGCGGGAGATTCACAGATACGCAGTATTTT.

In its sample, this clone was seen once. The V call is TRBV2, the J call TRBJ2-7; D might be TRBD1 (5 bases). Trimming took 6 bases from V and 0 from J, leaving 18 bases between them. CDR1 is SNHLY, CDR2 FYNNEI, per germline. The CDR3 spans 16 residues. The CDR3 sequence: CASRPTSDRDSYEQYF. In DNA form, the CDR3 reads TGTGCCAGCAGACCCACCTCAGACAGAGACTCCTACGAGCAGTACTTC. Looking up the rest from reference TRBV2 and TRBJ2-7 gives the full variable domain: EPEVTQTPSHQVTQMGQEVILRCVPISNHLYFYWYRQILGQKVEFLVSFYNNEISEKSEIFDDQFSVERPDGSNFTLKIRSTKLEDSAMYFCASRPTSDRDSYEQYFGPGTRLTVT.

This clone was recorded a few times. This rearrangement joins TRBV7-2 to TRBJ1-2, with no clear D. In germline, CDR1 is SGHTA, CDR2 FQGNSA. The CDR3 extends over 12 amino acids. The V end was cut by 8 bases, the J end by 4 bases, with 11 bases between. The CDR3 region is CASGEERYGYTF. The CDR3 DNA is TGTGCCAGCGGGGAGGAGCGCTATGGCTACACCTTC.

The genes are TRBV10-3 and TRBJ2-5; D is undetermined. Per the germline V gene, CDR1 is ENHRY and CDR2 is SYGVKD. Trimming took 3 bases from V and 4 from J, leaving 6 bases between them. The CDR3 has 12 residues. CDR3 amino acids: CAISDFLETQYF. CDR3 nucleotides: TGTGCCATCAGTGACTTCCTAGAGACCCAGTACTTC.

The chain carries TRBV11-3 and TRBJ2-3; D perhaps matches TRBD2 (5 bases). Germline-derived CDR1 and CDR2 are SGHNT and YENEEA. Trimming left V 1 base short and J 2 bases short, with 13 bases between. The CDR3 covers 16 residues. The chain's CDR3 is CASSLGASGPTDTQYF. The CDR3 nucleotides are TGTGCCAGCAGCTTAGGGGCGAGCGGACCCACAGATACGCAGTATTTT.

This clone showed up just a few times. The rearrangement uses TRBV7-2 and TRBJ2-7; 10 nucleotides line up with TRBD1. Germline V lookup: CDR1 SGHTA, CDR2 FQGNSA. Unmatched junction bases numbered 7, after V lost 5 bases and J lost 3 bases. This CDR3 has 15 residues. The CDR3 DNA reads TGTGCCAGCAGCCTCGTTCGGGACAGGGGCTACGAGCAGTACTTC. It yields the protein CASSLVRDRGYEQYF.

The chain recombines TRBV19 with TRBJ2-1; maybe TRBD1 (6 bases). Germline CDR1 and CDR2: LNHDA and SQIVND (reference sequence). Trimming stripped 9 bases from V and 7 bases from J, with 16 bases between. CDR3 length: 13 residues. The CDR3: CASRNRAGNEQFF. DNA of the CDR3: TGTGCCAGCAGAAACAGGGCCGGGAATGAGCAGTTCTTC.

This sequence joins TRBV20-1 and TRBJ1-5; D remains ambiguous. Trimming removed 6 bases at V and 4 bases at J, with 7 bases between. Germline-derived CDR1 and CDR2 are DFQATT and SNEGSKA (reference sequence). This CDR3 is built from 11 residues. DNA for the CDR3: TGCAGTGCCAGCCAAAATCAGCCCCAGCATTTT. Translating it yields CSASQNQPQHF.

The chain is built from TRBV10-1 and TRBJ2-3; TRBD2 might be the D (5 bases). The CDR3 runs 15 residues. The V end lost 0 bases, the J end lost 2 bases, and 9 bases lay between the germline ends. Germline assignment: CDR1 WNHNN and CDR2 SYGVQD (reference sequence). DNA of the CDR3: TGCGCCAGCAGTGAGTCGCGGGCCCCCACAGATACGCAGTATTTT. Translation: CASSESRAPTDTQYF.

This clone was seen a single time. V gene TRBV15 combines with J gene TRBJ2-5; 11 bases align to TRBD1. V lost 1 base and J lost 2; bases outside the gene matches: 6. CDR1 and CDR2 from the germline V gene are LNHNV and YYDKDF (reference sequence). The CDR3 consists of 17 residues. This chain's CDR3 is CATSRANRDRGQETQYF. The CDR3 DNA is TGTGCCACCAGCAGAGCAAACCGGGACAGGGGGCAAGAGACCCAGTACTTC.

V is TRBV15 and J is TRBJ2-5; TRBD2 agrees at 13 bases. The CDR3 covers 15 residues. Per the germline V gene, CDR1 is LNHNV and CDR2 is YYDKDF (reference sequence). With 4 bases clipped from V and 2 bases from J, the junction kept 1 base outside the gene matches. CDR3: CATSKTSGRQETQYF. As DNA, the CDR3 is TGTGCCACCAGCAAGACTAGCGGGAGGCAAGAGACCCAGTACTTC. Filled out from reference TRBV15 and TRBJ2-5, the complete variable domain reads DAMVIQNPRYQVTQFGKPVTLSCSQTLNHNVMYWYQQKSSQAPKLLFHYYDKDFNNEADTPDNFQSRRPNTSFCFLDIRSPGLGDTAMYLCATSKTSGRQETQYFGPGTRLLVL.

The chain links TRBV5-6 to TRBJ2-6; unclear D gene. The CDR3 covers 14 residues. Germline V CDR1 and CDR2: SGHDT, YYEEEE. The V gene lost 5 bases and the J gene lost 2 bases, with 8 bases spanning the gap. The CDR3 loop reads CASSPLPGANVLTF. The CDR3, as DNA: TGTGCCAGCAGTCCTCTACCTGGGGCCAACGTCCTGACTTTC.

V and J are TRBV7-3 and TRBJ2-5; D unclear. Deletions cut 3 bases from V and 5 bases from J, with 10 bases between. CDR1 SGHTA and CDR2 FQGTGA come from the germline V gene. The CDR3 runs to 13 residues. The CDR3 bases are TGTGCCAGCAGCTTTGGGGTACTGGAGACCCAGTACTTC. Protein sequence: CASSFGVLETQYF.

The V and J genes are TRBV29-1 and TRBJ1-4; 7 bases agree with TRBD1. CDR3 size: 13 residues. J lost 3 bases, V lost 7 bases, and 5 bases had no gene match. Germline values: CDR1 SQVTM, CDR2 ANQGSEA. This CDR3 is CSAEGQSNEKLFF. CDR3 coding DNA: TGCAGCGCCGAGGGACAGTCTAATGAAAAACTGTTTTTT.

The V call is TRBV2, the J call TRBJ2-1; 7 positions agree with TRBD2. With 6 bases clipped from V and 0 bases from J, the junction kept 8 bases outside the gene matches. The V gene's germline CDR1 is SNHLY and CDR2 FYNNEI. This CDR3 has 16 amino acids. In DNA form, the CDR3 reads TGTGCCAGCAGAACCCGGGACTACCTCTCCTACAATGAGCAGTTCTTC. Translated: CASRTRDYLSYNEQFF.

The chain links TRBV9 to TRBJ2-3; 9 positions match TRBD2. V trimming: 3 bases; J trimming: 4 bases; junction bases outside the gene matches: 6. Per the germline V gene, CDR1 is SGDLS and CDR2 is YYNGEE. This CDR3 contains 15 residues. The chain's CDR3 is CASSGSGSRPDTQYF. The CDR3, as DNA: TGTGCCAGCAGCGGTAGCGGGAGTCGGCCAGATACGCAGTATTTT.

The rearrangement joins TRBV13 to TRBJ1-4, with TRBD1 matching 7 bases. Germline CDR1 PRHDT, CDR2 FYEKMQ (reference sequence). The CDR3 contains 15 residues. With 6 bases clipped from V and 6 bases from J, the junction kept 10 bases outside the gene matches. Here the CDR3 reads CASRSAGQLDEKLFF. Here the CDR3 DNA reads TGTGCCAGCAGAAGCGCGGGACAGTTAGATGAAAAACTGTTTTTT.

J is TRBJ2-7 and V is TRBV19; the D is unclear. V gave up 4 bases and J gave up 2 bases, with 12 bases separating them. Looked up from germline, CDR1 is LNHDA and CDR2 is SQIVND (reference sequence). The length of the CDR3 is 14 residues. CDR3 coding DNA: TGTGCCAGTAGTAGAAACACGGCAACCTACGAGCAGTACTTC. Its protein product is CASSRNTATYEQYF.

As for this clone: Germline and junction disagree at one end, which may indicate a read error. The V call is TRBV2, the J call TRBJ2-5, with TRBD2 as a possible D gene (6 bases). The CDR3 is 14 residues long. The germline gives CDR1 SNHLY, CDR2 FYNNEI. CDR3 coding DNA: TGTGCCAGCAGGGAAGGGACTCGCCAAGAGACCCAGTACTTC. Protein: CASREGTRQETQYF.

The count of this clone is one. The chain carries TRBV5-4 and TRBJ2-7; a weak D match, TRBD2 (5 bases). Germline CDR1 is SGHNT and CDR2 is YYREEE (reference sequence). The ends were cut back, 0 bases at V and 6 bases at J, with 16 bases in the middle. The CDR3 covers 15 residues. CDR3 sequence: CASSLGADALLEQYF. The CDR3 nucleotides read TGTGCCAGCAGCTTGGGAGCGGACGCTCTTCTCGAGCAGTACTTC.

The rearrangement links TRBV18 to TRBJ2-7; D gene unclear. CDR1 KGHSH and CDR2 LQKENI come from the germline V gene. The CDR3 is 15 amino acids. Between the trimmed V and J ends, which lost 1 base and 3 bases, there was a span of 13 bases. CDR3 in amino acids: CASSPRQTLDYEQYF. The CDR3 nucleotides read TGTGCCAGCTCACCACGGCAGACCCTAGACTACGAGCAGTACTTC.

This chain links TRBV10-3 with TRBJ2-7; 15 bases are a match to TRBD2. CDR1 ENHRY and CDR2 SYGVKD come from the germline V gene. This CDR3 contains 18 residues. The ends lost 4 bases at V and 0 bases at J; junction bases unmatched: 7. CDR3 DNA: TGTGCCATCAGTGGGGGGACTAGCGGGAGGACTAGCTCCTACGAGCAGTACTTC. Amino acids: CAISGGTSGRTSSYEQYF.

In its sample, this clone was seen a few times. The CDR3 DNA reads TGTGCCTGGAGCGAACCCCCAGGTGTGAACACTGAAGCTTTCTTT. Amino acids: CAWSEPPGVNTEAFF. The chain is built from TRBV30 and TRBJ1-1; D remains ambiguous. V dropped 3 bases and J dropped 0 bases, with 14 bases sitting between them. CDR1 GTSNPN and CDR2 SVGIG come from the germline V gene (reference sequence). The CDR3 extends over 15 amino acids.

The CDR3 protein is CASRKTASSYEQYF. CDR3 coding DNA: TGTGCCAGCAGGAAGACCGCGAGCTCCTACGAGCAGTACTTC. This chain uses TRBV6-6 with TRBJ2-7; D gene uncertain. This CDR3 is 14 amino acids long. Germline lookup yields CDR1 MNHNY and CDR2 SVGAGI (reference sequence). V lost 6 bases, J lost 0 bases, and 12 bases lay in between.

This clone was seen once. This chain connects TRBV30 to TRBJ2-2, with D uncertain. The germline V and J ends were trimmed by 4 bases and 5 bases, with 8 bases remaining between them. Per the germline V gene, CDR1 is GTSNPN and CDR2 is SVGIG (reference sequence). The CDR3 length is 12 residues. CDR3 in DNA: TGTGCCTGGAAAATGGGGACCGGGGAGCTGTTTTTT. Its protein product is CAWKMGTGELFF.

The chain links TRBV11-2 to TRBJ2-7, with TRBD1 identical over 9 bases. The J segment lost 2 bases and the V segment lost 5 bases, leaving 4 bases of the junction unmatched. Germline V gives CDR1 SGHAT, CDR2 FQNNGV. The CDR3 covers 14 residues. The DNA of the CDR3 is TGTGCCAGCAGCACGGGACAGGGAGCCTACGAGCAGTACTTC. Amino acids: CASSTGQGAYEQYF.

This clone was seen a single time. This chain uses TRBV4-3 with TRBJ2-7; 8 bases agree with TRBD2. The CDR3 runs to 18 residues. The V segment lost 3 bases and the J segment 1 base; nucleotides outside the gene matches: 14. Germline assignment: CDR1 LGHNA and CDR2 YSLEER. CDR3 in DNA: TGCGCCAGCAGCCATACGGTAATAGCGGGAATCCGATCCTACGAGCAGTACTTC. As protein: CASSHTVIAGIRSYEQYF.

This clone was detected once. The V and J genes are TRBV27 and TRBJ1-1; D gene uncertain. The CDR3 loop spans 17 amino acids. Germline-derived CDR1 and CDR2 are MNHEY and SMNVEV (reference sequence). V was trimmed by 5 bases and J by 0 bases, leaving 19 bases between them. In DNA, the CDR3 is TGTGCCAGCAGTAATGTTTTTTTAGGATCCATGAACACTGAAGCTTTCTTT. Translating gives CASSNVFLGSMNTEAFF.